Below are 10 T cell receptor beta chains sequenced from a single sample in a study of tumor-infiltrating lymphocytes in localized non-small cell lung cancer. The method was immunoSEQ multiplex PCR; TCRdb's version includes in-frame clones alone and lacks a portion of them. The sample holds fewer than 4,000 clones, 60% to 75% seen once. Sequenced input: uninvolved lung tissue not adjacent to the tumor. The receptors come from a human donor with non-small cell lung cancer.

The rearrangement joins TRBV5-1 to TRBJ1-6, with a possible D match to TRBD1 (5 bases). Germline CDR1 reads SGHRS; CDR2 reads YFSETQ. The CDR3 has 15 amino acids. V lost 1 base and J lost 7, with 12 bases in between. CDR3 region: CASSLWQGMNSPLHF. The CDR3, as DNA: TGCGCCAGCAGCTTGTGGCAGGGTATGAATTCACCCCTCCACTTT.

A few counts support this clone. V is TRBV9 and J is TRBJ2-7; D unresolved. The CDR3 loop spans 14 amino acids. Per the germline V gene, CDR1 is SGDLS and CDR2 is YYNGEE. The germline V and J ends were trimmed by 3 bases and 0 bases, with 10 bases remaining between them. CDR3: CASSAQELSYEQYF. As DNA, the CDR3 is TGTGCCAGCAGCGCCCAGGAGCTCTCCTACGAGCAGTACTTC.

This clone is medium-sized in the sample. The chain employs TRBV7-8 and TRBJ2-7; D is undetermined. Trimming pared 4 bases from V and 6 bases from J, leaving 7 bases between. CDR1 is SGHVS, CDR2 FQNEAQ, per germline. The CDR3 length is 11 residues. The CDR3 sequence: CASSSTSEQYF. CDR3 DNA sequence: TGTGCCAGCAGCTCAACTTCCGAGCAGTACTTC.

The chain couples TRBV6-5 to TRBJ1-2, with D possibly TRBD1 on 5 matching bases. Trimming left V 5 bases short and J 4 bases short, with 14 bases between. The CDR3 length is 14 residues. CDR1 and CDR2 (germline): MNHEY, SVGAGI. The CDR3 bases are TGTGCCAGCAGTACGGACATACGGGGCTATGGCTACACCTTC. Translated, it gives CASSTDIRGYGYTF.

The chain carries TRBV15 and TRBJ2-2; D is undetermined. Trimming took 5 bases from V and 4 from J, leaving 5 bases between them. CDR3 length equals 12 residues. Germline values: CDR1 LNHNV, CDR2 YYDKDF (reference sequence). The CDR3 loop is CATSLGTGELFF. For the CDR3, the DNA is TGTGCCACCAGCTTAGGCACCGGGGAGCTGTTTTTT.

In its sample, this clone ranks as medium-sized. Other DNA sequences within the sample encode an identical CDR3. The chain's CDR3 is CASSSLAGGYNEQFF. For the CDR3, the DNA is TGTGCCAGCAGTTCGTTGGCAGGGGGCTACAATGAGCAGTTCTTC. The rearrangement joins TRBV28 to TRBJ2-1; 7 bases line up with TRBD1. Looked up from germline, CDR1 is MDHEN and CDR2 is SYDVKM. With V trimmed by 4 bases and J by 3 bases, 6 bases remained unmatched. The CDR3 runs 15 residues.

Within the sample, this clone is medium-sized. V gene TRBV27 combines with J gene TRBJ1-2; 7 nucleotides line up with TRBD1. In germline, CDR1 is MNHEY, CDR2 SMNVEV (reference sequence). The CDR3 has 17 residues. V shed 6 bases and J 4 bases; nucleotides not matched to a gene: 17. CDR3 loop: CASSDFYPDRRLYGYTF. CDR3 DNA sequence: TGTGCCAGCAGCGACTTTTACCCGGACAGGCGACTCTATGGCTACACCTTC.

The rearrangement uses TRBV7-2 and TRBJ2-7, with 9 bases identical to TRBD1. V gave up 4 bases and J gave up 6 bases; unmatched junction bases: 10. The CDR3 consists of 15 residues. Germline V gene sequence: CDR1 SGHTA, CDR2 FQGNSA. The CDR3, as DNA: TGTGCCAGCAGCTCTCGCCGGACAGGGGACGCCGAGCAGTACTTC. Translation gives CASSSRRTGDAEQYF. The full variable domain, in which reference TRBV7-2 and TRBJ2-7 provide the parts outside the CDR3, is GAGVSQSPSNKVTEKGKDVELRCDPISGHTALYWYRQSLGQGLEFLIYFQGNSAPDKSGLPSDRFSAERTGGSVSTLTIQRTQQEDSAVYLCASSSRRTGDAEQYFGPGTRLTVT.

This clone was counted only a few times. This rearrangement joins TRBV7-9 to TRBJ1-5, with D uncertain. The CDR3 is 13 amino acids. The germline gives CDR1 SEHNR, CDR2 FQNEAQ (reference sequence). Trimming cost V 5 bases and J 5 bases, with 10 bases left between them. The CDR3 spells CASSPTDDQPQHF. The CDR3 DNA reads TGTGCCAGCAGCCCCACCGACGATCAGCCCCAGCATTTT.

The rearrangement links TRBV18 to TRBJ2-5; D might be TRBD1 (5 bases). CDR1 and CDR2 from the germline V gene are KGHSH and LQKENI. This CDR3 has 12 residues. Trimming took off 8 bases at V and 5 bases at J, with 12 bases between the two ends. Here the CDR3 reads CASTQGLETQYF. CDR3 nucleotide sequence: TGTGCCAGCACCCAGGGCCTGGAGACCCAGTACTTC.